A selection of T cell receptor beta chains follows, all from one sample in a study of shared clonotypes between healthy human individuals. Sequencing used immunoSEQ multiplex PCR; TCRdb keeps in-frame clones, though not all of them. Of fewer than 1.6 million clones listed, less than 99% are singletons. The sample was naive CD4+ T cells sorted from blood. Receptors originate from a young man in good health. The CDR3 runs from the conserved cysteine through the conserved F or W. Some rows mark clone size as missing; the rest say once, few, many or name a class of expanded clone.

TRBV20-1	.	TRBJ2-1	CSRLRLDEQFF
TRBV4-2	.	TRBJ2-7	CASSQDNREGRNEQYF
TRBV6-6	once	TRBJ1-5	CASSYSKEGARQPQHF
TRBV6-1	once	TRBJ1-5	CASSDLGRADNQPQHF
TRBV28	.	TRBJ2-7	CASSFGTETYPSYEQYF
TRBV5-1	.	TRBJ1-1	CASRADRGIMNTEAFF
TRBV5-8	.	TRBJ2-3	CASSLGRSGDTQYF
TRBV27	.	TRBJ2-4	CASSLSPGRGAKNIQYF
TRBV5-1	once	TRBJ1-1	CASSLEGSTEAFF
TRBV6-6	.	TRBJ1-2	CASSYSNGGGDGYTF
TRBV6-5	.	TRBJ2-4	CASSYTGVGVQYF
TRBV6-5	.	TRBJ1-3	CASRDPDRGDNTIYF
TRBV11-2	.	TRBJ1-1	CASSSLRGPVGEAFF